The present TCR beta chain was sequenced within a study of blood T cells in healthy people across ages. Study-wide findings and caveats: Higher diversity and more naive CD4+ cells were features of long-lived donors, compared to aged donors. Donor CMV infection status was unknown, possibly confounding age-related changes in expanded clonotypes.

Caucasian, healthy and from Russia, the donors were aged between about 6 and 90. The V gene's germline CDR1 is DFQATT and CDR2 SNEGSKA (reference sequence). The CDR3 is 14 residues long. Trimming cost V 3 bases and J 4 bases, with 12 bases left between them. Alongside a J-beta primer mix, a sample-barcoded 5' primer served in a second PCR lasting about 6 to 12 cycles. TCRdb re-called the 5' RACE reads with MiXCR, one entry per CDR3 protein. The sample lists fewer than 2,000,000 distinct CDR3 sequences, about 35% occurring once. Details on this clonotype: Its matching antigen is unknown.

The V and J genes are TRBV20-1 and TRBJ2-2; D is possibly TRBD2 (5 bases). The TCR originated in a woman in her thirties in good health. Material for sequencing was blood. The DNA for the CDR3 is TGCAGTGCTAGTATGGGAGCGGTCACCGGGGAGCTGTTTTTT. The encoded protein is CSASMGAVTGELFF.